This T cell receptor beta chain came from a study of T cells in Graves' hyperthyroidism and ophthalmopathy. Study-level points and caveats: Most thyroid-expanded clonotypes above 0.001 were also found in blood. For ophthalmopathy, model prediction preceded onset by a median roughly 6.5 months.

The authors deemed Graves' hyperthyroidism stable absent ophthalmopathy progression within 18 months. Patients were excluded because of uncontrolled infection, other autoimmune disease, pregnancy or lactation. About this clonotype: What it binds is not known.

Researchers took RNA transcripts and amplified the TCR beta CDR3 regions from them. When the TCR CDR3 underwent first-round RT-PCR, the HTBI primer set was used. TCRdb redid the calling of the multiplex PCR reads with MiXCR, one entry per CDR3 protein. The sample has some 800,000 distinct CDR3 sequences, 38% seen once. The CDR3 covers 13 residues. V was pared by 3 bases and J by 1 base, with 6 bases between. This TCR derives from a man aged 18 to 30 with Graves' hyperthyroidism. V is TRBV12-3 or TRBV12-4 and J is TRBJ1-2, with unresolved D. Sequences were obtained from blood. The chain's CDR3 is CASSFDLNYGYTF. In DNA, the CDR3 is TGTGCCAGCAGTTTTGACCTTAACTATGGCTACACCTTC.